This TCR beta chain was sequenced for a study of T cell responses to AZD1222 COVID-19 vaccine. Libraries were prepared by immunoSEQ multiplex PCR; TCRdb keeps only in-frame clonotypes and omits some of them. The sample yields approximately 130,000 clones, 90% to 95% seen once. Remarks on this clone: Its specificity is unknown.

Study-wide results and caveats: Repertoires were obtained solely post-peak T cell response. Spike was spanned by vaccine-associated CD4 TCRs, with dominance at 160-218 and 743-854. Baseline seropositives among AZD1222 recipients totaled only 5 to 7. Per reports, nearly half of all spike-specific TCRs target regions that are unmutated in variants.

This receptor was identified in an adult in good health. The sample was peripheral blood, taken on day 0 of AZD1222 vaccination.

The CDR3 DNA is TGTGCCAGCAGCTTAACGGCCACCGAGCAGTACTTC. This encodes CASSLTATEQYF. The chain carries TRBV7-3 and TRBJ2-7; no clear D gene. V lost 0 bases and J lost 6, with 6 bases in between. CDR1 and CDR2 (germline): SGHTA, FQGTGA. This CDR3 is 12 amino acids long.